The rows below give T cell receptor beta chains drawn from one sample of a study of cytomegalovirus exposure and HLA in healthy donors. The assay was immunoSEQ multiplex PCR, and TCRdb's table has in-frame clones only and misses some. This listing includes over 200,000 clones. Sequenced input: PBMCs. These receptors were obtained from a woman in her twenties or thirties in good health and CMV-seropositive. Each CDR3 is given with its conserved first and last residue. A D gene is named only where the DNA matches it firmly.

j_call | cdr3_length | v_call | d_call | cdr3_nt | cdr3_aa
TRBJ1-1 | 14 | TRBV27 | NA | TGTGCCAGCAGCCAGCGGGGTATGGGCACTGAAGCTTTCTTT | CASSQRGMGTEAFF
TRBJ2-5 | 11 | TRBV2 | TRBD1 | TGTGCCAGCACTACAGGGGCTCCCTGGGACTTC | CASTTGAPWDF
TRBJ1-4 | 12 | TRBV15 | NA | TGTGCCACCAGCAGTCCTAGGGAAAAACTGTTTTTT | CATSSPREKLFF
TRBJ1-2 | 13 | TRBV19 | TRBD1 | TGTGCCAGTAGACCGACAGGGGGATATGGCTACACCTTC | CASRPTGGYGYTF
TRBJ1-5 | 15 | TRBV19 | TRBD1 | TGTGCCAGTAGCGCATGGGACAGGGACAATCAGCCCCAGCATTTT | CASSAWDRDNQPQHF
TRBJ2-7 | 14 | TRBV19 | TRBD1 | TGTGCCAGTAGTAGCGGGACAGGGGCCTACGAGCAGTACTTC | CASSSGTGAYEQYF
TRBJ2-3 | 16 | TRBV7-8 | TRBD2 | TGTGCCAGCAGCCGGGGACTAGCGGGGGGTTCAGATACGCAGTATTTT | CASSRGLAGGSDTQYF
TRBJ1-6 | 15 | TRBV28 | NA | TGTGCCAGCAGTCGATCCTCGGGGGGCGTCCCGGCCCTCCACTTT | CASSRSSGGVPALHF
TRBJ2-3 | 14 | TRBV6-5 | TRBD2 | TGTGCCAGCAGCCGATGGGAGCGGGACGATACGCAGTATTTT | CASSRWERDDTQYF
TRBJ2-2 | 16 | TRBV27 | TRBD1 | TGTGCCAGCAGTAACGACAGGGGGCTTGTCACCGGGGAGCTGTTTTTT | CASSNDRGLVTGELFF
TRBJ2-7 | 17 | TRBV5-1 | NA | TGCGCCAGCAGCTCGGGGGGGGTTGACAGGGACTCCTACGAGCAGTACTTC | CASSSGGVDRDSYEQYF
TRBJ1-3 | 14 | TRBV5-1 | NA | TGCGCCAGCAGCCCTACAGACTCTGGAAACACCATATATTTT | CASSPTDSGNTIYF
TRBJ2-1 | 14 | TRBV7-2 | NA | TGTGCCAGCAGCTTAGTCCTAGCAAGCAATGAGCAGTTCTTC | CASSLVLASNEQFF
TRBJ1-2 | 17 | TRBV5-1 | TRBD1 | TGCGCCAGCAGCTTGGTACCCTTTGGGACAGGGGGCGCCGGCTACACCTTC | CASSLVPFGTGGAGYTF
TRBJ2-6 | 18 | TRBV27 | TRBD2 | TGTGCCAGCAGTTTAATGCCAGCGGGAGCTTCTGGGGCCAACGTCCTGACTTTC | CASSLMPAGASGANVLTF
TRBJ1-3 | 16 | TRBV19 | NA | TGTGCCAGTAGTATAGATCGCTATCTCTCTGGAAACACCATATATTTT | CASSIDRYLSGNTIYF
TRBJ1-1 | 12 | TRBV15 | NA | TGTGCCACCAGCACCCGTCTCACTGAAGCTTTCTTT | CATSTRLTEAFF
TRBJ1-2 | 15 | TRBV19 | TRBD1 | TGTGCCAGTAGTATAAATCAGGGGGCAAGCTATGGCTACACCTTC | CASSINQGASYGYTF
TRBJ1-2 | 15 | TRBV2 | NA | TGTGCCAGCAGTGATCGGCAGAACGGAGTCTATGGCTACACCTTC | CASSDRQNGVYGYTF
TRBJ2-7 | 16 | TRBV15 | NA | TGTGCCACCAGCAGAGAGAAAAGCGCACCATCCTACGAGCAGTACTTC | CATSREKSAPSYEQYF
TRBJ1-1 | 15 | TRBV18 | TRBD1 | TGTGCCAGCTCGCGCGCAGGGGGTGGGGACACTGAAGCTTTCTTT | CASSRAGGGDTEAFF
TRBJ1-2 | 15 | TRBV10-3 | NA | TGTGCCATCAGTGAAGACCCGACAGGTTCCTATGGCTACACCTTC | CAISEDPTGSYGYTF
TRBJ1-2 | 14 | TRBV27 | NA | TGTGCCAGCAGTTTATCCTCGGGGGTCCTTGGCTACACCTTC | CASSLSSGVLGYTF
TRBJ1-1 | 12 | TRBV27 | NA | TGTGCCACTCGTGCCGGGGGGACTGAAGCTTTCTTT | CATRAGGTEAFF